Presented here are 22 T cell receptor beta chains from one specimen sequenced in a study of blood T cell repertoires in COVID-19. Sequencing was performed with immunoSEQ multiplex PCR; in TCRdb, only in-frame clones are kept and a portion is missing. The sample contains over 90,000 clones, almost 85% of which appear only once. The specimen was peripheral blood. The receptors were gathered from a man aged 40-50 years with active or convalescent COVID-19.

CDR3 region: CASTKRGNEKLFF. The CDR3 DNA is TGTGCCAGCACGAAGCGGGGAAACGAAAAACTGTTTTTT. This chain joins TRBV3-1 (or the pseudogene TRBV3-2) and TRBJ1-4; no reliable D call. This CDR3 is 13 amino acids long. V dropped 7 bases and J dropped 8 bases, with 14 bases sitting between them. Germline values: CDR1 LGHDT, CDR2 YNNKEL (reference sequence).

This rearrangement joins TRBV12-3 or TRBV12-4 to TRBJ1-1; D gene uncertain. V lost 3 bases to trimming and J lost 1 base, with 6 bases between them. There are 13 residues in the CDR3. This chain's CDR3 is CASSLLTNTEAFF. The CDR3 DNA reads TGTGCCAGCAGTTTGCTAACGAACACTGAAGCTTTCTTT.

The V and J genes are TRBV9 and TRBJ2-1; 11 bases line up with TRBD2. Unmatched junction bases numbered 4, after V lost 1 base and J lost 7 bases. CDR1 is SGDLS and CDR2 is YYNGEE in the germline V gene. The CDR3 has 15 amino acids. For the CDR3, the DNA is TGTGCCAGCAGCGTACTTAGCGGGGGGGCTAATGAGCAGTTCTTC. It is translated as CASSVLSGGANEQFF.

This chain connects TRBV11-2 to TRBJ2-5; 8 nucleotides agree with TRBD1. Germline V gene data show CDR1 as SGHAT and CDR2 as FQNNGV. V lost 4 bases to trimming and J lost 4 bases; unmatched junction nucleotides: 2. CDR3 length equals 13 residues. CDR3 in amino acids: CASSYGQGETQYF. The DNA for the CDR3 is TGTGCCAGCAGCTACGGACAGGGAGAGACCCAGTACTTC.

This chain uses TRBV5-1 with TRBJ1-3; D remains unclear. The germline V gene encodes CDR1 SGHRS and CDR2 YFSETQ. The CDR3 has 15 amino acids. V was trimmed by 4 bases and J by 4 bases, leaving 15 bases between them. The CDR3 is CASSRGGETGNTIYF. DNA for the CDR3: TGCGCCAGCAGCAGAGGCGGGGAGACGGGAAACACCATATATTTT.

In its sample, this clone was seen once. V gene TRBV11-2 combines with J gene TRBJ2-1; the D gene is possibly TRBD2 (5 bases). There are 15 residues in the CDR3. The V and J ends lost 0 bases and 1 base respectively, with 7 bases between them. Germline assignment: CDR1 SGHAT and CDR2 FQNNGV. CDR3 nucleotides: TGTGCCAGCAGCTTAGATCGGGGTTCCTACAATGAGCAGTTCTTC. Translated, it gives CASSLDRGSYNEQFF.

V is TRBV19 and J is TRBJ2-6, with 9 bases fitting TRBD1. The junction had 7 bases not matched to a gene; V was cut back by 4 bases and J by 0 bases. Germline CDR1 and CDR2: LNHDA and SQIVND (reference sequence). The CDR3 consists of 18 residues. As DNA, the CDR3 is TGTGCCAGTAGTACCCTCCGGGACAGGGACTCTGGGGCCAACGTCCTGACTTTC. It encodes CASSTLRDRDSGANVLTF.

In its sample, this clone was seen once. This chain links TRBV5-1 with TRBJ2-5, with TRBD2 as a possible D gene (5 bases). Trimming cost V 0 bases and J 2 bases, with 11 bases left between them. Germline lookup yields CDR1 SGHRS and CDR2 YFSETQ. This CDR3 region has 15 residues. CDR3 sequence (DNA): TGCGCCAGCAGCTTGGGCGATGGGAGTCAAGAGACCCAGTACTTC. Its translation: CASSLGDGSQETQYF.

This clone has more than one count but fewer than ten. This rearrangement joins TRBV7-2 to TRBJ1-3; D ambiguous. The CDR3 sequence is 16 residues long. Germline CDR1 SGHTA, CDR2 FQGNSA. V lost 1 base and J 0 bases, leaving 10 bases between the germline ends. CDR3 protein: CASSLVPGLSGNTIYF. CDR3 sequence (DNA): TGTGCCAGCAGCTTAGTCCCCGGACTCTCTGGAAACACCATATATTTT.

V gene TRBV14 combines with J gene TRBJ1-3, with 9 nucleotides matching TRBD1. Germline lookup yields CDR1 SGHDN and CDR2 FVKESK. CDR3 length equals 14 residues. V trimming: 5 bases; J trimming: 3 bases; junction bases outside the gene matches: 2. This CDR3 is CASSRDRVGNTIYF. The DNA of the CDR3 is TGTGCCAGCAGCAGGGACAGGGTTGGAAACACCATATATTTT.

The chain joins TRBV7-6 to TRBJ2-1, with 7 positions matching TRBD2. V was pared by 5 bases and J by 7 bases, with 2 bases of the junction left unmatched. This CDR3 has 12 amino acids. Germline V gene sequence: CDR1 SGHVS, CDR2 FNYEAQ. The CDR3 protein is CASSASGNEQFF. CDR3 coding DNA: TGTGCCAGCAGCGCTAGCGGAAATGAGCAGTTCTTC.

In its sample, this clone was seen once. The chain links TRBV10-3 to TRBJ1-2, with 8 bases that match TRBD1. Germline CDR1 reads ENHRY; CDR2 reads SYGVKD. Trimming took 11 bases from V and 5 from J; bases not matched to a gene: 4. The CDR3 length is 11 residues. The CDR3 here is CALGQGYGYTF. CDR3 DNA: TGTGCCTTAGGACAGGGATATGGCTACACCTTC.

The chain carries TRBV6-2 or TRBV6-3 and TRBJ1-5; the D is unclear. Germline V lookup: CDR1 MNHEY, CDR2 SVGEGT. This CDR3 comprises 14 residues. The germline V and J ends were trimmed by 2 bases and 5 bases, with 10 bases remaining between them. CDR3 nucleotide sequence: TGTGCCAGCAGTTACGTCTCAGGTGATCAGCCCCAGCATTTT. It translates to CASSYVSGDQPQHF.

DNA of the CDR3: TGTGCCAGCAGTGCCCCGGGCCTGGGAGGGTATGGCTACACCTTC. Its protein product is CASSAPGLGGYGYTF. The V gene is TRBV6-2 or TRBV6-3, the J gene TRBJ1-2; no clear D gene. CDR3 length: 15 amino acids. V dropped 5 bases and J dropped 5 bases, with 18 bases sitting between them. Per the germline V gene, CDR1 is MNHEY and CDR2 is SVGEGT.

CDR3 nucleotide sequence: TGTGCCAGCTCACCCCCGGGACAGGGTAGGGCACCCCTCCACTTT. Residues: CASSPPGQGRAPLHF. The genes are TRBV18 and TRBJ1-6; 9 nucleotides line up with TRBD1. Germline-derived CDR1 and CDR2 are KGHSH and LQKENI. The CDR3 runs 15 residues. The junction had 8 bases not matched to a gene; V was cut back by 3 bases and J by 11 bases.

The rearrangement joins TRBV7-2 to TRBJ2-2; 9 nucleotides match TRBD1. With V trimmed by 5 bases and J by 5 bases, 9 bases remained unmatched. Looked up from germline, CDR1 is SGHTA and CDR2 is FQGNSA. CDR3 length equals 16 residues. CDR3 coding DNA: TGTGCCAGCAGCACAAGGACGGGACAGGGTACCGGGGAGCTGTTTTTT. This translates into CASSTRTGQGTGELFF.

CDR3 in DNA: TGTGCCAGCAGCTTAGAGGCAGGGGGCCGCACAGATACGCAGTATTTT. Encoded protein: CASSLEAGGRTDTQYF. The V and J genes are TRBV7-6 and TRBJ2-3; TRBD1 matches 8 bases. The trim removed 1 base at V and 1 base at J, leaving 4 bases unmatched. Germline CDR1 reads SGHVS; CDR2 reads FNYEAQ. CDR3 size: 16 residues.

The V gene is TRBV10-2, the J gene TRBJ2-3; 10 nucleotides agree with TRBD1. This CDR3 is built from 15 residues. After removal of 6 bases from V and 4 bases from J, the junction contained 7 bases not matched to a gene. In germline, CDR1 is WSHSY, CDR2 SAAADI. DNA for the CDR3: TGCGCCAGCAGGACCGGGACAGGGGCATCAGATACGCAGTATTTT. Its protein product is CASRTGTGASDTQYF.

This rearrangement joins TRBV9 to TRBJ2-7, with 7 bases that match TRBD2. The CDR3 totals 12 residues. The V segment lost 4 bases and the J segment 6 bases; nucleotides outside the gene matches: 4. Germline V gene data show CDR1 as SGDLS and CDR2 as YYNGEE. This CDR3 is CASSRTSGEQYF. As DNA, the CDR3 is TGTGCCAGCAGCCGGACTAGTGGCGAGCAGTACTTC.

The rearrangement links TRBV7-3 to TRBJ1-2, with 9 bases lining up with TRBD1. The CDR3 runs to 14 residues. In germline, CDR1 is SGHTA, CDR2 FQGTGA. V shed 3 bases, J shed 8 bases, and the junction held 7 bases outside the gene matches. The CDR3: CASSLGQGLGGYTF. In nucleotides, the CDR3 is TGTGCCAGCAGCTTGGGACAGGGACTGGGGGGCTACACCTTC.

Details on this clone: The same CDR3 also results from other DNA sequences found in this sample. The chain couples TRBV7-3 to TRBJ1-4; possible D gene TRBD1, 5 bases. Trimming shortened V by 3 bases and J by 2 bases, and 10 bases separated the two germline ends. Germline-derived CDR1 and CDR2 are SGHTA and FQGTGA. The CDR3 runs to 15 residues. The CDR3 protein is CASSLQGGTNEKLFF. The CDR3 DNA reads TGTGCCAGCAGCTTGCAGGGAGGCACTAATGAAAAACTGTTTTTT. Full variable domain (rest looked up from reference TRBV7-3 and TRBJ1-4): GAGVSQTPSNKVTEKGKYVELRCDPISGHTALYWYRQSLGQGPEFLIYFQGTGAADDSGLPNDRFFAVRPEGSVSTLKIQRTERGDSAVYLCASSLQGGTNEKLFFGSGTQLSVL.

The gene calls are TRBV5-6 and TRBJ2-5; no definite D call. This CDR3 spans 14 amino acids. Germline loops: CDR1 SGHDT, CDR2 YYEEEE. V was clipped by 1 base and J by 0 bases, with 7 bases between them. The CDR3 reads CASSLRTDQETQYF. For the CDR3, the DNA is TGTGCCAGCAGCTTGCGTACAGACCAAGAGACCCAGTACTTC.